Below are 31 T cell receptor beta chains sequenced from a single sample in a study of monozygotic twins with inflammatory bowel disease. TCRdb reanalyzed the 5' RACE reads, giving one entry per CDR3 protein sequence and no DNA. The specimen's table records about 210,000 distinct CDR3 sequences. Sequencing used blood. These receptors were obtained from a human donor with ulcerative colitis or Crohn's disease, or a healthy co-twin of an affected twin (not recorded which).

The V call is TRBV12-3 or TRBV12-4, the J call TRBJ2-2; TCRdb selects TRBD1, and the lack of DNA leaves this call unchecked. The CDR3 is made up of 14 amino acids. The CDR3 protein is CASRGPTNTGELFF.

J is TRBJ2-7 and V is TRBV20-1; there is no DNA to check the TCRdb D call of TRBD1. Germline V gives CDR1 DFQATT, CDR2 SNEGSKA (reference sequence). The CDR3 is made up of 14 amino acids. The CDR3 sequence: CSASKGVSDGEQYF.

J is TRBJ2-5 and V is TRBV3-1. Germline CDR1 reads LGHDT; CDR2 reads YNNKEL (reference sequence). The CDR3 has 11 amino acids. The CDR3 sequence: CASSRTNSQYF.

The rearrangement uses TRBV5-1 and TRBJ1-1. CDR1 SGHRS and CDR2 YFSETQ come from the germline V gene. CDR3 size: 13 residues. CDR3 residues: CASSSKLNTEAFF.

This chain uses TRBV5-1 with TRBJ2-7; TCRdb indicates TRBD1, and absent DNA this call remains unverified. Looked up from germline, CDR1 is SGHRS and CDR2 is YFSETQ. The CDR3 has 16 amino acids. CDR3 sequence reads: CASSMGTVSMSYEQYF. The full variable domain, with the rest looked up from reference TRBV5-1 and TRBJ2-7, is KAGVTQTPRYLIKTRGQQVTLSCSPISGHRSVSWYQQTPGQGLQFLFEYFSETQRNKGNFPGRFSGRQFSNSRSEMNVSTLELGDSALYLCASSMGTVSMSYEQYFGPGTRLTVT.

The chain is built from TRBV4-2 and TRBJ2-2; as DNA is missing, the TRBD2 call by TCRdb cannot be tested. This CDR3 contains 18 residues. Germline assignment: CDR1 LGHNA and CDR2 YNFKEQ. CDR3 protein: CASSQDPSSGGRTGELFF.

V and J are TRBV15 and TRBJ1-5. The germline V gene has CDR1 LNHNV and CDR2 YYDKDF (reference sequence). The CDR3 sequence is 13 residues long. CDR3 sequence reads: CATSRVSNQPQHF. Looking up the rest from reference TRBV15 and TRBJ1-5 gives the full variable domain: DAMVIQNPRYQVTQFGKPVTLSCSQTLNHNVMYWYQQKSSQAPKLLFHYYDKDFNNEADTPDNFQSRRPNTSFCFLDIRSPGLGDTAMYLCATSRVSNQPQHFGDGTRLSIL.

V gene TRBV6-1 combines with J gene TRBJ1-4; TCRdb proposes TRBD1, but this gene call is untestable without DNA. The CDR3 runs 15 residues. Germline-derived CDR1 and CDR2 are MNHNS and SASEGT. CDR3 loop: CASRTGQGSNEKLFF.

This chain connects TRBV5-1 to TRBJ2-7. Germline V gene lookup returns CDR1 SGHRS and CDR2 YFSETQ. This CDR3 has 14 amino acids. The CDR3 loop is CASSFGQLSYEQYF. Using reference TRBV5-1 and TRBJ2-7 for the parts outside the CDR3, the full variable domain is KAGVTQTPRYLIKTRGQQVTLSCSPISGHRSVSWYQQTPGQGLQFLFEYFSETQRNKGNFPGRFSGRQFSNSRSEMNVSTLELGDSALYLCASSFGQLSYEQYFGPGTRLTVT.

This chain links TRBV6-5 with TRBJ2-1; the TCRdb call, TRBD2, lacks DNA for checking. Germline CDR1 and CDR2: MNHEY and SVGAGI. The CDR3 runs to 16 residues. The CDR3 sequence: CASSYHRTSGYNEQFF.

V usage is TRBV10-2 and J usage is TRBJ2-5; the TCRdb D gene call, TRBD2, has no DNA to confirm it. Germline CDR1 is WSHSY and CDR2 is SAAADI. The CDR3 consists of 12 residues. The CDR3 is CASSPSIETQYF.

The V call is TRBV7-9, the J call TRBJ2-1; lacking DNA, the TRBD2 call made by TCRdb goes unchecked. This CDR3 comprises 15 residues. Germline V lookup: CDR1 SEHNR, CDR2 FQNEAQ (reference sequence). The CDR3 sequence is CASSPPGLVYNEQFF.

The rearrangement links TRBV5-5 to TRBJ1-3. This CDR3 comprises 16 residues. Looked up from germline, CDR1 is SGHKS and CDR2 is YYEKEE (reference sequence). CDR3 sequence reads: CASSFNPTNSGNTIYF.

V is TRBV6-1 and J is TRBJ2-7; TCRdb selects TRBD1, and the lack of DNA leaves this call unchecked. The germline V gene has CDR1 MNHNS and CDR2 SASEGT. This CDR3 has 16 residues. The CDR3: CASSETPGQVPYEQYF.

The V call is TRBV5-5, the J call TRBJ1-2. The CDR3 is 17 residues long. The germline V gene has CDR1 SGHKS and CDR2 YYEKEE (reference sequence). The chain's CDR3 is CASSSHRGPLSLYGYTF.

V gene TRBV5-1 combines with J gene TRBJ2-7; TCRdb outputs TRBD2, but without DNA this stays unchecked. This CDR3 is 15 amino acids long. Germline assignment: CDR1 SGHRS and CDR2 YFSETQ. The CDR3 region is CASKTSGGSSYEQYF.

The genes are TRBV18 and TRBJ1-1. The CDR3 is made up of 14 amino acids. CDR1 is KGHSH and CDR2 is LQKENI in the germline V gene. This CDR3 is CASSPSSRDTEAFF. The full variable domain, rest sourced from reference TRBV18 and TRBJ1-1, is NAGVMQNPRHLVRRRGQEARLRCSPMKGHSHVYWYRQLPEEGLKFMVYLQKENIIDESGMPKERFSAEFPKEGPSILRIQQVVRGDSAAYFCASSPSSRDTEAFFGQGTRLTVV.

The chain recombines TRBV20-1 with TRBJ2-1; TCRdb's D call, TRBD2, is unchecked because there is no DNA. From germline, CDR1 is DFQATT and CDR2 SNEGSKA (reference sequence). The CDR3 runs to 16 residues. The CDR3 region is CSAQPPRGFLGNEQFF.

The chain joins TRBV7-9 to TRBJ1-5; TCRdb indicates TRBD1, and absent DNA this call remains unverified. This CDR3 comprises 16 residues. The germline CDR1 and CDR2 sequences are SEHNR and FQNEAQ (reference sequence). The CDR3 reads CASSLDGTGGHQPQHF.

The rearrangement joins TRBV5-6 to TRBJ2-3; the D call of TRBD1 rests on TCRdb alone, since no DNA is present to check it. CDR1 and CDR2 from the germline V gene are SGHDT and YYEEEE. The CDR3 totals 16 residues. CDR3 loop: CASSSLSRDWKDTQYF.

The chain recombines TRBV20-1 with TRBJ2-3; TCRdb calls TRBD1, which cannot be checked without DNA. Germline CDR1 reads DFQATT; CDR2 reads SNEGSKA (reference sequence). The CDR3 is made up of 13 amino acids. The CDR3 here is CSARWGSTDTQYF.

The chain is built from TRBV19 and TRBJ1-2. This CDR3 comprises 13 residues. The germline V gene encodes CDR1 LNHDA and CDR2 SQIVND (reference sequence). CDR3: CASSLSPNYGYTF. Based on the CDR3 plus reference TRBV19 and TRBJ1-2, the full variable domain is DGGITQSPKYLFRKEGQNVTLSCEQNLNHDAMYWYRQDPGQGLRLIYYSQIVNDFQKGDIAEGYSVSREKKESFPLTVTSAQKNPTAFYLCASSLSPNYGYTFGSGTRLTVV.

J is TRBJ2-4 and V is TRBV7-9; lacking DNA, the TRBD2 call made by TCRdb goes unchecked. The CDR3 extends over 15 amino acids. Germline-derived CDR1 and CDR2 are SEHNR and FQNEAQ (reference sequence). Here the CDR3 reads CASSLAWEGKNIQYF.

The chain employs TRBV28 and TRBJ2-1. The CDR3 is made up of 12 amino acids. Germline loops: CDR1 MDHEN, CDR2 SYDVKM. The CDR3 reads CASRKGTDEQFF. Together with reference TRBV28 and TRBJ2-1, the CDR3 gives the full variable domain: DVKVTQSSRYLVKRTGEKVFLECVQDMDHENMFWYRQDPGLGLRLIYFSYDVKMKEKGDIPEGYSVSREKKERFSLILESASTNQTSMYLCASRKGTDEQFFGPGTRLTVL.

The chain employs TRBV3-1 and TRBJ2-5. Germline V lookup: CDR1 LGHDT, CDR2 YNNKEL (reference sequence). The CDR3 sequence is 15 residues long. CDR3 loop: CASSTIIGLQETQYF.

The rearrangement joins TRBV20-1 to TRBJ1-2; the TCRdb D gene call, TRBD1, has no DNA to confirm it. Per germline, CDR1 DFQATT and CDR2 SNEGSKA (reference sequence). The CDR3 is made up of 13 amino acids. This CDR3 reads CSAAPNRLGGYTF.

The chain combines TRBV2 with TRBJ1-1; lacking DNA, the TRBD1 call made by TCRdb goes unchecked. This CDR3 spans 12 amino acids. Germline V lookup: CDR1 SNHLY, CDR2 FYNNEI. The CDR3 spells CASIRGVAEAFF.

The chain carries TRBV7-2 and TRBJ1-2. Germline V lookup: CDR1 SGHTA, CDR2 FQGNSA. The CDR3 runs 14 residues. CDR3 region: CASSLGLSNYGYTF.

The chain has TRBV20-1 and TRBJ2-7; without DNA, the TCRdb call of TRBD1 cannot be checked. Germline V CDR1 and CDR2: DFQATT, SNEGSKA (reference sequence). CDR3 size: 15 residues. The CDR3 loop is CSAFSPTGTRLEQYF.

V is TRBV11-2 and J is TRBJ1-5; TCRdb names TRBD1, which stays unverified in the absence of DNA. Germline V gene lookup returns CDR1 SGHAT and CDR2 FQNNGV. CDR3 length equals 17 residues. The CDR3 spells CASSPGGSDYSNQPQHF.

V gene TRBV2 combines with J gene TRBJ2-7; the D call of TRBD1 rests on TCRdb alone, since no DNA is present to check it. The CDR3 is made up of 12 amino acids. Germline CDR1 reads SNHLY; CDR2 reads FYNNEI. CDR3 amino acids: CALGQSHYEQYF.